This T cell receptor (beta chain) appears in the sequencing data of a study of lymphopenia after photon versus proton radiotherapy. A single count supports this clone. The germline CDR1 and CDR2 sequences are SGHRS and YFSETQ. This CDR3 has 17 residues. Trimming pared 0 bases from V and 4 bases from J, leaving 16 bases between. TCRdb's table, derived via immunoSEQ multiplex PCR, lists solely in-frame clones and lacks some. Of about 35,000 clones listed, approximately 90% are singletons. The V call is TRBV5-1, the J call TRBJ2-2, with D perhaps TRBD2 (6 bases). This TCR came from a man in his fifties or sixties with cholangiocarcinoma. Sequences were derived from peripheral blood, sampled from a patient treated with photon-based radiotherapy. CDR3 DNA: TGCGCCAGCAGCTTGGCGGGGAGGACTGGCGGCACCGGGGAGCTGTTTTTT. This encodes CASSLAGRTGGTGELFF.